This T cell receptor beta chain was identified during a study of blood T cell repertoires in COVID-19. Sequencing used immunoSEQ multiplex PCR; TCRdb keeps in-frame clones, though not all of them. Of approximately 290,000 clones in the sample, 70% to 90% were seen once. Residents of around 24 US areas, aged roughly 18 to 95 years, made up the participants. Assignments of participants to cohorts depended upon their own reported clinical history. Two consecutive negative NP/OP PCR tests, clearance, or resolved symptoms defined Cohort 3 recovery. The CDR3 has 13 amino acids. Trimming removed 1 base from V and 4 bases from J, with 6 bases in between. CDR1 is LGHDT, CDR2 YNNKEL, per germline (reference sequence).

This chain uses TRBV3-1 (or the pseudogene TRBV3-2) with TRBJ2-3; D not resolved. The TCR sequence derives from a woman aged 30 to 39 who had recovered from COVID-19. The sample comprised PBMCs or T cells enriched from blood (not recorded which). CDR3 nucleotides: TGTGCCAGCAGCCAAGGCGGCCCAGATACGCAGTATTTT. It codes for CASSQGGPDTQYF.